These 17 T cell receptor beta chains share one sample of origin, sequenced in a study of siplizumab effects on memory and regulatory T cells. What these receptors recognize is not known. The cells of the mixed lymphocyte reaction underwent an approximately six-day coculture at 37°C. The assay was immunoSEQ multiplex PCR, and TCRdb's table has in-frame clones only and misses some. The sample has roughly 14,000 clones, 49% seen once. Sequencing input: CFSE-low (dividing) CD4+ T cells sorted from an allogeneic mixed lymphocyte reaction. These receptor sequences come from a human donor in good health; the cells came from an allogeneic mixed lymphocyte reaction.

Turning to this clone: A junction end diverges from the germline sequence, so it may reflect a read error. The sample carries other DNA sequences with the same CDR3. The chain has TRBV18 and TRBJ2-3; D remains unclear. Germline CDR1 KGHSH, CDR2 LQKENI. The CDR3 has 14 amino acids. For the CDR3, the DNA is TGTGCCAGCTCACCAAACTTTTACACAGATACACAGTATTTT. Translated, it gives CASSPNFYTDTQYF.

This clone has only a few counts. Other DNA sequences from this sample encode an identical CDR3 as well. The rearrangement links TRBV5-1 to TRBJ1-5; the match to TRBD1 covers 8 bases. Germline V gene data show CDR1 as SGHRS and CDR2 as YFSETQ. The CDR3 has 16 residues. Trimming cost V 2 bases and J 0 bases; bases outside gene matches: 4. Here the CDR3 reads CASSLGTGDSNQPQHF. DNA of the CDR3: TGCGCCAGCAGCTTAGGGACAGGTGATAGCAATCAGCCCCAGCATTTT.

As concerns this clone: Other DNA sequences within the sample encode an identical CDR3. This sequence joins TRBV10-3 and TRBJ1-6; no firm D call. The germline V gene encodes CDR1 ENHRY and CDR2 SYGVKD. V lost 6 bases and J 6 bases, leaving 12 bases between the germline ends. The CDR3 length is 14 residues. CDR3 residues: CAIRASGVNSPLHF. For the CDR3, the DNA is TGTGCCATCAGAGCGAGCGGGGTTAATTCACCCCTCCACTTT.

This chain uses TRBV30 with TRBJ1-1; the match to TRBD1 covers 7 bases. V gave up 4 bases and J gave up 14 bases; unmatched junction bases: 10. The CDR3 has 11 amino acids. CDR1 is GTSNPN and CDR2 is SVGIG in the germline V gene (reference sequence). The CDR3 nucleotides read TGTGCCTGGACCACAGGGGCTAGGTCGTTCTTT. It yields the protein CAWTTGARSFF.

The genes are TRBV5-5 and TRBJ1-2; no firm D call. Between the trimmed V and J ends, which lost 4 bases and 2 bases, there was a span of 15 bases. The CDR3 has 15 residues. Germline CDR1 and CDR2: SGHKS and YYEKEE (reference sequence). CDR3 in DNA: TGTGCCAGCAGCCCGAGCACAACGGCAAACTATGGCTACACCTTC. It codes for CASSPSTTANYGYTF.

The rearrangement joins TRBV6-6 to TRBJ2-1; TRBD1 aligns across 11 bases. Germline V gene data show CDR1 as MNHNY and CDR2 as SVGAGI (reference sequence). V was clipped by 2 bases and J by 9 bases; unmatched bases: 6. The CDR3 is 15 amino acids. CDR3 amino acids: CASSYVGQGAGEQFF. The CDR3 DNA reads as TGTGCCAGCAGTTACGTTGGACAGGGGGCTGGTGAGCAGTTCTTC.

This clone is categorized as medium-sized (0.01 to 0.1%). V and J are TRBV18 and TRBJ1-5; D unclear. This CDR3 has 13 residues. V was trimmed by 3 bases and J by 4 bases, leaving 7 bases between them. Germline V gene data show CDR1 as KGHSH and CDR2 as LQKENI. The CDR3 region is CASSPQGNQPQHF. The CDR3 bases are TGTGCCAGCTCACCTCAAGGGAATCAGCCCCAGCATTTT.

Sample share makes this clone medium-sized. This chain links TRBV30 with TRBJ2-2; D is uncertain. The germline CDR1 and CDR2 sequences are GTSNPN and SVGIG (reference sequence). Deletions cut 0 bases from V and 10 bases from J, with 9 bases between. The CDR3 has 12 amino acids. For the CDR3, the DNA is TGTGCCTGGAGTGTAGGCTATTCGGAGCTGTTTTTT. Translation: CAWSVGYSELFF. Together with reference TRBV30 and TRBJ2-2, the CDR3 gives the full variable domain: SQTIHQWPATLVQPVGSPLSLECTVEGTSNPNLYWYRQAAGRGLQLLFYSVGIGQISSEVPQNLSASRPQDRQFILSSKKLLLSDSGFYLCAWSVGYSELFFGEGSRLTVL.

The chain employs TRBV5-5 and TRBJ2-1; D call uncertain. This CDR3 is built from 14 residues. Per the germline V gene, CDR1 is SGHKS and CDR2 is YYEKEE (reference sequence). V dropped 4 bases and J dropped 7 bases, with 15 bases sitting between them. CDR3 DNA: TGTGCCAGCAGCGTCGGTGTCGCCAGGAATGAGCAGTTCTTC. Translation: CASSVGVARNEQFF.

This clone is termed medium-sized. The rearrangement joins TRBV5-1 to TRBJ2-2; 10 nucleotides align to TRBD1. Germline-derived CDR1 and CDR2 are SGHRS and YFSETQ. This CDR3 has 14 residues. V gave up 4 bases and J gave up 5 bases; unmatched junction bases: 2. The CDR3 is CASSEGQGTGELFF. CDR3 in DNA: TGCGCCAGCAGCGAGGGACAGGGGACCGGGGAGCTGTTTTTT.

This clone was counted once. The chain links TRBV18 to TRBJ1-2, with TRBD1 identical over 10 bases. J gave up 5 bases and V 2 bases, and 2 bases lay outside the gene matches. The CDR3 is made up of 14 amino acids. CDR1 KGHSH and CDR2 LQKENI come from the germline V gene. CDR3 sequence reads: CASSPGTGEYGYTF. The CDR3 nucleotides read TGTGCCAGCTCACCAGGGACAGGGGAATATGGCTACACCTTC.

This clone has more than one count but fewer than ten. The CDR3 spells CASSSPNEQYF. As DNA, the CDR3 is TGTGCCAGCAGTTCACCAAACGAGCAGTACTTC. The rearrangement uses TRBV28 and TRBJ2-7; D call uncertain. V lost 4 bases, J lost 5 bases, and 6 bases lay in between. The germline V gene encodes CDR1 MDHEN and CDR2 SYDVKM. This CDR3 region has 11 residues.

The chain employs TRBV18 and TRBJ1-6; a possible D gene is TRBD1 (5 bases). CDR1 and CDR2 (germline): KGHSH, LQKENI. This CDR3 has 13 residues. V shed 3 bases and J shed 7 bases, with 7 bases lying between them. The CDR3, as DNA: TGTGCCAGCTCACCCCAGGGAAATTCACCCCTCCACTTT. It specifies CASSPQGNSPLHF.

In this sample, this clone turned up once. The V call is TRBV6-5, the J call TRBJ1-4; D may be TRBD1 (5 bases). Trimming left V 5 bases short and J 7 bases short, with 14 bases between. The CDR3 runs to 14 residues. Germline V gives CDR1 MNHEY, CDR2 SVGAGI. CDR3 coding DNA: TGTGCCAGCAGTGACCGGGGGTTTGGTGAAAAACTGTTTTTT. It is translated as CASSDRGFGEKLFF.

As concerns this clone: A much more abundant neighbour one base away suggests this may be a read error. The genes are TRBV11-3 and TRBJ1-3; perhaps TRBD1 as D (6 bases). Germline V gene data show CDR1 as SGHNT and CDR2 as YENEEA. The V gene lost 3 bases and the J gene lost 0 bases, with 6 bases spanning the gap. The CDR3 sequence is 14 residues long. The CDR3 DNA reads as TGTGCCAGCAGCTTGGACAGCTCTGGAAACACCATATATTTT. This sequence encodes CASSLDSSGNTIYF. Variable domain in full (rest from reference TRBV11-3 and TRBJ1-3): EAGVVQSPRYKIIEKKQPVAFWCNPISGHNTLYWYLQNLGQGPELLIRYENEEAVDDSQLPKDRFSAERLKGVDSTLKIQPAELGDSAVYLCASSLDSSGNTIYFGEGSWLTVV.

The chain uses TRBV5-1 and TRBJ2-5; D remains ambiguous. The CDR3 length is 14 residues. Trimming cost V 0 bases and J 1 base, with 7 bases left between them. Germline V gene data show CDR1 as SGHRS and CDR2 as YFSETQ. CDR3 DNA: TGCGCCAGCAGCTTGGACGGGTTCCAAGAGACCCAGTACTTC. Its translation is CASSLDGFQETQYF.

By proportion, this clone is medium-sized. CDR3 protein: CAWSKGGSAEAFF. The CDR3 bases are TGTGCCTGGAGTAAGGGGGGCAGCGCTGAAGCTTTCTTT. The J gene is TRBJ1-1, the V gene TRBV30; maybe TRBD1 (6 bases). Germline-derived CDR1 and CDR2 are GTSNPN and SVGIG (reference sequence). V lost 2 bases, J lost 6 bases, and 13 bases lay in between. The CDR3 consists of 13 residues. The variable domain in full, with the rest retrieved from reference TRBV30 and TRBJ1-1, is SQTIHQWPATLVQPVGSPLSLECTVEGTSNPNLYWYRQAAGRGLQLLFYSVGIGQISSEVPQNLSASRPQDRQFILSSKKLLLSDSGFYLCAWSKGGSAEAFFGQGTRLTVV.